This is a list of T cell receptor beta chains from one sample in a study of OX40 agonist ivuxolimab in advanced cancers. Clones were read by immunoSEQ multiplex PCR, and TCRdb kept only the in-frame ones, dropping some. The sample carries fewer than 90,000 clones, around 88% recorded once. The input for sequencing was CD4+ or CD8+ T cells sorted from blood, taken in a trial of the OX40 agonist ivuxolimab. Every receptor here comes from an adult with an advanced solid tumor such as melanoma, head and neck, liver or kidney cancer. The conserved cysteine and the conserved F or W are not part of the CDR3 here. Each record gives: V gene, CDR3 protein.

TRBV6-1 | ASSELAIQETQY
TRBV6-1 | ASSPARDVLGQY
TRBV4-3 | ASSQDPSGDEQY
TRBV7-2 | ASSLVGYNEQF
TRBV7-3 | ASSHRTSPGETQY
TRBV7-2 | ASSSAGGGTDTQY
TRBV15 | ATSRDPSGRAGEQY
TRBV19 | ASSWDRGRMRDTEAF
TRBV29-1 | SVASRGAFSDTQY
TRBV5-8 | ASSWGDSTDTQY
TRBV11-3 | ASSSGLARTDTQY
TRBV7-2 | ASSQDRGNQPQH
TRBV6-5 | ASSKMGTDTQY
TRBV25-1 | ASSRPGLAGANEQF
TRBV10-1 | ASSERLQSSCETQY
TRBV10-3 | AISDTRQGVEKLF
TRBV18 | ASSPAGGQETQY
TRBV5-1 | ASSLAHDRGGRGYT
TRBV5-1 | ASSSTGERGYT
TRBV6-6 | ASRTQGATEAF
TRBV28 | ASSQLSGEQF
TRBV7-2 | ASSLEGGGRAAN
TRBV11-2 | ASSLAGAYNEQF
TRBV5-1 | ASSLGYKQGYSPLH
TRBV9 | ASSTRGSVQETQY
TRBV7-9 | ASSFDRYTDTQY
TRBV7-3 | ASSSTGVGYT
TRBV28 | ASSKQGVNEKLF
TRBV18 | ASSPVQPGSDYGYT
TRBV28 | ASSLTGGLAGEQY
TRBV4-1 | ASSQAAGTSGYNEQF
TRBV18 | ASSPRTGQQETQY
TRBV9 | ASSVGRNTEAF
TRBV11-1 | ASSFNPGVGTEAF
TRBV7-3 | ASSFLAGGVETQY
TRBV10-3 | AISDVSYEQY
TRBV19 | ASSPPGRTSYEQY
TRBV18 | ASSPGQITDTQY
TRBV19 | ASSFSRDTYEQY
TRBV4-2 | ASSPRWTGSTDTQY